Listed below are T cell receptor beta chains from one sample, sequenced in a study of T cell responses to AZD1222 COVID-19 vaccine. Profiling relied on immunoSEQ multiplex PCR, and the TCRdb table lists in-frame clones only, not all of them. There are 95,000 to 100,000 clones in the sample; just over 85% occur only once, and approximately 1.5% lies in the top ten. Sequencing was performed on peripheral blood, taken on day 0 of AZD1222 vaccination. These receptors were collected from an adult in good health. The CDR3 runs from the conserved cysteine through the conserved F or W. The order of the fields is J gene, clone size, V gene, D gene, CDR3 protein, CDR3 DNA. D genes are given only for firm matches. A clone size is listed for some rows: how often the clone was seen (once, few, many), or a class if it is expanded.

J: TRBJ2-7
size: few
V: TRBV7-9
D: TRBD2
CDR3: CASSSGTSGKQYF
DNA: TGTGCCAGCAGCTCAGGGACTAGCGGAAAGCAGTACTTC

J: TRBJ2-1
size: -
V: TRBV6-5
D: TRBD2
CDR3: CAIQPGLDRNEQFF
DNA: TGTGCCATCCAACCGGGACTAGATCGCAATGAGCAGTTCTTC

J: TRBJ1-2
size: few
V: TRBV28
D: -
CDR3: CASTSGVTTVGYTF
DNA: TGTGCCAGCACCTCGGGAGTCACCACGGTCGGCTACACCTTC

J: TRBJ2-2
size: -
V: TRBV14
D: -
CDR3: CASSQVGVDGELFF
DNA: TGTGCCAGCAGCCAAGTCGGGGTTGACGGGGAGCTGTTTTTT

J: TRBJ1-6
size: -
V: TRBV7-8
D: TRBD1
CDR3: CASSSDRGSSYNSPLHF
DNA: TGTGCCAGCAGCTCAGACAGGGGGAGCTCCTATAATTCACCCCTCCACTTT

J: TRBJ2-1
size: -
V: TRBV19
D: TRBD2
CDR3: CASTRTSGTHNEQFF
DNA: TGTGCCAGTACCCGGACTAGCGGTACCCACAATGAGCAGTTCTTC

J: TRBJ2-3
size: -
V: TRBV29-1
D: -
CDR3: CSVGGQSSAQDTQYF
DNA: TGCAGCGTCGGGGGACAGAGCTCAGCGCAAGATACGCAGTATTTT

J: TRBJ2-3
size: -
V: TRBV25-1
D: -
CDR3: CASSVGDTPQYF
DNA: TGTGCCAGCAGTGTAGGGGACACACCGCAGTATTTT

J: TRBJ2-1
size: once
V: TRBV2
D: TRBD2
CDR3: CASSDVGASGRGNEQFF
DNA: TGTGCCAGCAGTGACGTGGGGGCTAGCGGGAGGGGCAATGAGCAGTTCTTC

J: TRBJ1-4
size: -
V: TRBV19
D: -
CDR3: CASSTGDATNEKLFF
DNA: TGTGCCAGTAGTACTGGGGACGCAACTAATGAAAAACTGTTTTTT

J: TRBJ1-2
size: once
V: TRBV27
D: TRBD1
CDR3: CASSSWTGLNYGYTF
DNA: TGTGCCAGCAGCTCGTGGACAGGATTAAACTATGGCTACACCTTC

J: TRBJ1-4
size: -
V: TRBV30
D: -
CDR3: CAWAPGLDEKLFF
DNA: TGTGCCTGGGCCCCAGGGTTGGATGAAAAACTGTTTTTT

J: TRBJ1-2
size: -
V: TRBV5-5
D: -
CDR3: CASSPPGGLLLGGGYTF
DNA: TGTGCCAGCAGCCCCCCCGGGGGGCTACTCCTTGGGGGAGGCTACACCTTC

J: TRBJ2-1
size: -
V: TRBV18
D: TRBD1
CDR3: CASSRDRVNNEQFF
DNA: TGTGCCAGCTCACGGGACAGGGTTAACAATGAGCAGTTCTTC

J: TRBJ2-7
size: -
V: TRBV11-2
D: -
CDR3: CASSRWSFEQYF
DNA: TGTGCCAGCAGCAGATGGTCATTCGAGCAGTACTTC

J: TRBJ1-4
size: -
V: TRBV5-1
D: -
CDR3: CASSQGRTANNEKLFF
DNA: TGCGCCAGCAGCCAGGGGAGGACGGCTAATAATGAAAAACTGTTTTTT

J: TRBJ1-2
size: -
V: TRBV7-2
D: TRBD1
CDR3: CASSLVKGAGGYTF
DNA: TGTGCCAGCAGCTTAGTCAAGGGGGCGGGAGGCTACACCTTC

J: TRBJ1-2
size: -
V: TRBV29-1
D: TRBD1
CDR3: CSVPPESDRDGYTF
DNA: TGCAGCGTTCCCCCTGAGAGTGACAGGGATGGCTACACCTTC

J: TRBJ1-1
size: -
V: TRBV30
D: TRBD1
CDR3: CAGGQGNTEAFF
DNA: TGTGCCGGGGGACAGGGGAACACTGAAGCTTTCTTT

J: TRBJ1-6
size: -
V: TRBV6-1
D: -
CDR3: CASSDGRNSPLHF
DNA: TGTGCCAGCAGTGACGGTAGAAATTCACCCCTCCACTTT

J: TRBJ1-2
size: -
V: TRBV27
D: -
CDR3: CASSWSQDVTYGYTF
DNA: TGTGCCAGCAGTTGGTCTCAGGACGTTACCTATGGCTACACCTTC

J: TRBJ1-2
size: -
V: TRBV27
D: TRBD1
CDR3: CASGTVTPRTF
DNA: TGTGCCTCCGGGACAGTCACGCCTCGCACCTTC

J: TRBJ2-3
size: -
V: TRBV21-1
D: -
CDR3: CASSTQSGITPDTQYF
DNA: TGTGCCAGCAGCACCCAGTCCGGGATCACCCCAGATACGCAGTATTTT

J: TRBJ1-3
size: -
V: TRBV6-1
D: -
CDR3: CASSESGAGNTIYF
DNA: TGTGCCAGCAGTGAATCGGGGGCTGGAAACACCATATATTTT

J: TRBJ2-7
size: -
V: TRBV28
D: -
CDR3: CASRSGTTYEQYF
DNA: TGTGCCAGCAGATCCGGGACCACCTACGAGCAGTACTTC

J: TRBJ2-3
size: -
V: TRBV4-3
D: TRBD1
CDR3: CASSHSTGQWATSTDTQYF
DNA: TGCGCCAGCAGCCATAGTACGGGACAGTGGGCGACTAGCACAGATACGCAGTATTTT

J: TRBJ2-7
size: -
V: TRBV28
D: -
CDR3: CASSLRVYEQYF
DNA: TGTGCCAGCAGTTTAAGGGTATACGAGCAGTACTTC

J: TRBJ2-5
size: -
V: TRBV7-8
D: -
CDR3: CASSLALRTDLQETQYF
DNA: TGTGCCAGCAGCTTAGCCCTGCGGACAGACCTCCAAGAGACCCAGTACTTC

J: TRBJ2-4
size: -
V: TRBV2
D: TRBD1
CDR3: CASRAGGENIQYF
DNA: TGTGCCAGCAGGGCAGGGGGTGAAAACATTCAGTACTTC

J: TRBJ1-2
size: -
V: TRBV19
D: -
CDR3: CASSFSGGHYGYTF
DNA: TGTGCCAGTAGTTTCTCCGGGGGCCACTATGGCTACACCTTC

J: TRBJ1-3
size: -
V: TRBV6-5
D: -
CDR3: CASSYIGAGTGNTIYF
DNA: TGTGCCAGCAGTTATATCGGGGCAGGGACTGGAAACACCATATATTTT

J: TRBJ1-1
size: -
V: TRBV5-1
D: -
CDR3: CASNQGTEAFF
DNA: TGCGCCAGCAACCAGGGGACTGAAGCTTTCTTT

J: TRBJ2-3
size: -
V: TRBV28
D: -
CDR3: CASSFSRQGTDTQYF
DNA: TGTGCCAGCAGTTTTTCCCGGCAGGGAACAGATACGCAGTATTTT

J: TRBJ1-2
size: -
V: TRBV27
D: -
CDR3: CASSFGREANYGYTF
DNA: TGTGCCAGCAGTTTTGGGAGGGAAGCTAACTATGGCTACACCTTC

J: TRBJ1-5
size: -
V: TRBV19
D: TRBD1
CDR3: CASSIGIGTGQPQHF
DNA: TGTGCCAGTAGTATTGGCATCGGGACAGGTCAGCCCCAGCATTTT

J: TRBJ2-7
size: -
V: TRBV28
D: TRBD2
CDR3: CASSQPGTSGRASSYEQYF
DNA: TGTGCCAGCAGTCAACCCGGGACTAGCGGGCGGGCTAGCTCCTACGAGCAGTACTTC

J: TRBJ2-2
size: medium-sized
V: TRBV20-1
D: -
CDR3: CSAMGVGLFF
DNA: TGCAGTGCTATGGGGGTTGGGCTGTTTTTT

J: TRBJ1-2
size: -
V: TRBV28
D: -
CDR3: CASSSIPRSNYGYTF
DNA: TGTGCCAGCAGTTCGATACCCAGGAGCAACTATGGCTACACCTTC

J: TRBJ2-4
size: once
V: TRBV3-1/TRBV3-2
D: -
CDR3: CASSGGPGNIQYF
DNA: TGTGCCAGCAGCGGGGGGCCGGGGAACATTCAGTACTTC

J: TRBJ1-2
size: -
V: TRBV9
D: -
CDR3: CASSVAPGDTGYTF
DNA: TGTGCCAGCAGCGTAGCTCCAGGGGATACGGGCTACACCTTC

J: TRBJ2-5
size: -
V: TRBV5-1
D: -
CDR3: CASSSTLAPGRKETQYF
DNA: TGCGCCAGCAGCTCCACCCTGGCGCCAGGGCGGAAAGAGACCCAGTACTTC

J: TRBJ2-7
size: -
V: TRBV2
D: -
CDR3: CASSESGGYLSYEQYF
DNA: TGTGCCAGCAGTGAATCTGGAGGTTACCTCTCCTACGAGCAGTACTTC

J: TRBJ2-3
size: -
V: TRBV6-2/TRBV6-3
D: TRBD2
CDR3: CASSYGVTSGIGTDTQYF
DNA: TGTGCCAGCAGTTACGGGGTTACTAGCGGGATTGGGACAGATACGCAGTATTTT

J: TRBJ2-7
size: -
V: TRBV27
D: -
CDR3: CASSLDRSSYEQYF
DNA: TGTGCCAGCAGTTTAGACAGGTCCTCCTACGAGCAGTACTTC

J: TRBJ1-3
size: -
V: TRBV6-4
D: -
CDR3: CASSESRGNTIYF
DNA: TGTGCCAGCAGTGAATCCAGAGGAAACACCATATATTTT

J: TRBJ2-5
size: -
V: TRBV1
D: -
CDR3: CTSSQERGRSQETQYF
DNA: TGCACCAGCAGCCAAGAGCGCGGGAGGAGCCAAGAGACCCAGTACTTC

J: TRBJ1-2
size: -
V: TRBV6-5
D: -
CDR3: CASSYLDVSYGYTF
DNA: TGTGCCAGCAGTTACTTGGACGTGTCGTATGGCTACACCTTC

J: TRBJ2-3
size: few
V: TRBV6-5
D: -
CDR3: CASTARPDTQYF
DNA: TGTGCCAGCACGGCCCGGCCGGATACGCAGTATTTT

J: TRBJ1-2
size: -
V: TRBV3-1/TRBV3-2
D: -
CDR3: CASSPGGSMYGYTF
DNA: TGTGCCAGCAGCCCCGGGGGTAGTATGTATGGCTACACCTTC

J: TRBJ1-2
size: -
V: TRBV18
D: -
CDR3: CASSPKEGGVSYGYTF
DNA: TGTGCCAGCTCACCGAAAGAGGGGGGCGTCAGCTATGGCTACACCTTC

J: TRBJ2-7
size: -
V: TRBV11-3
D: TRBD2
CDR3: CASSSSSGSSHEQYF
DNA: TGTGCCAGCAGCTCTTCTAGCGGGAGTAGCCACGAGCAGTACTTC

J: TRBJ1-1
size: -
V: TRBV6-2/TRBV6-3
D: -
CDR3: CASSPTGFGNTEAFF
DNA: TGTGCCAGCAGTCCAACAGGGTTTGGGAACACTGAAGCTTTCTTT

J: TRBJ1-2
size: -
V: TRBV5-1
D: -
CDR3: CASRVEQGGAYGYTF
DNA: TGCGCCAGCAGAGTCGAGCAGGGTGGGGCGTATGGCTACACCTTC

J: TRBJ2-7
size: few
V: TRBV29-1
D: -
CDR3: CSVDRGYEQYF
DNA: TGCAGCGTTGACAGGGGCTACGAGCAGTACTTC

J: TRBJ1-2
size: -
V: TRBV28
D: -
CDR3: CASTVGGAGGYTF
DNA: TGTGCCAGCACCGTCGGGGGGGCGGGTGGCTACACCTTC